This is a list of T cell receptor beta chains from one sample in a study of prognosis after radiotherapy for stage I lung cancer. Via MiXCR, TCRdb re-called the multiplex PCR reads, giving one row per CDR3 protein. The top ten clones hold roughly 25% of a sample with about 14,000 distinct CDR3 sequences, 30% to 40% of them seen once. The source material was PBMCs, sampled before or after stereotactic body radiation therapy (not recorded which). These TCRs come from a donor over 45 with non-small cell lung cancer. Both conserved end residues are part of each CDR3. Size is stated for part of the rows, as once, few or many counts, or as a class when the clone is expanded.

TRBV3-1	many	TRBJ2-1	CASSQGYWTYNEQFF
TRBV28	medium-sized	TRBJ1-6	CASSLTRSPLHF
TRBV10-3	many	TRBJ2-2	CAISQRAVSNTGELFF
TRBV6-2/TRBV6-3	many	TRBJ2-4	CASSYGDGTGPQNIQYF
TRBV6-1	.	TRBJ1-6	CASSEQGSPLHF
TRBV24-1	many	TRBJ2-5	CATSAIDSNQETQYF
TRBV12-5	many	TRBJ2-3	CASGSTLADTQYF
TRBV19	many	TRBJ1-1	CASSWRLNTEAFF
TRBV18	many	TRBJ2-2	CASSPYKGADTGELFF
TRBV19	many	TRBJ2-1	CASSISLGLAGGDEQFF
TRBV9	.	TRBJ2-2	CASIATSGNAGELFF
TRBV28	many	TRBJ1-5	CASRLAGNRGQPQHF
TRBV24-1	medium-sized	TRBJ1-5	CATSDNTGYQPQHF
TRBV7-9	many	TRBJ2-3	CASSSREANTDTQYF
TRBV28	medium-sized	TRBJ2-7	CASSFTLRGRVTYEQYF
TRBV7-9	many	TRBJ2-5	CASSPRGGREETQYF
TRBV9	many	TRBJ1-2	CASSVAQTALAGYTF
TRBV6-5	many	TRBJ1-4	CASSYSTSNEKLFF
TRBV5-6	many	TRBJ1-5	CASSFFSGRRNQPQHF
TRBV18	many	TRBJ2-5	CASSPQKETQYF
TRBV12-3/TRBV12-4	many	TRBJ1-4	CASSFNGGGRGEKLFF
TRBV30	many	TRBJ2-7	CAWSDRGVRPEQYF
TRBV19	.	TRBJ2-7	CASSTRAGGGRKQYF
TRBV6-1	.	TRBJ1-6	CASRRTAGSSYNSPLHF
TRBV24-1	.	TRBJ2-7	CATSDLKGKGNEQYF
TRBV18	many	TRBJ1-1	CASSPRHGLVEAFF
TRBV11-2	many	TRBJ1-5	CASSSQGNQPQHF
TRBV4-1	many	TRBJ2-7	CASSQELRGSRTSEQYF
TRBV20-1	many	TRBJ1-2	CSARPPGQGTYGYTF
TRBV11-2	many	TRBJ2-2	CASSLLAGGTGELFF
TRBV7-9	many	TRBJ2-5	CASSLVGAPQTQYF
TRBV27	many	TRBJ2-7	CASRFGQGYEQYF
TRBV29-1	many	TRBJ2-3	CSVGLRREMYTQYF
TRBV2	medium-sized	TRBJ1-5	CASNRQSSNQPQHF
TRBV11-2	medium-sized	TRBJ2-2	CASSLTSGTHTGELFF
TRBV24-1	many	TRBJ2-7	CATSDSGPTKEQYF
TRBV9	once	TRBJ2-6	CASSGGTPIGSNVLTF
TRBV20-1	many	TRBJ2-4	CSAIYSGSWNIQYF
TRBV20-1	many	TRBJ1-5	CSAGPGQGLPQRWPQHF
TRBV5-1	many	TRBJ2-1	CASSFAWDEQFF
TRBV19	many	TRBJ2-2	CASSIDRGSTGELFF
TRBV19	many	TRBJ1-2	CASRGPGVYGYTF
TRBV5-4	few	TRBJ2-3	CASSSRLHSTDTQYF
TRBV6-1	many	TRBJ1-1	CASTPTLEGIEAFF